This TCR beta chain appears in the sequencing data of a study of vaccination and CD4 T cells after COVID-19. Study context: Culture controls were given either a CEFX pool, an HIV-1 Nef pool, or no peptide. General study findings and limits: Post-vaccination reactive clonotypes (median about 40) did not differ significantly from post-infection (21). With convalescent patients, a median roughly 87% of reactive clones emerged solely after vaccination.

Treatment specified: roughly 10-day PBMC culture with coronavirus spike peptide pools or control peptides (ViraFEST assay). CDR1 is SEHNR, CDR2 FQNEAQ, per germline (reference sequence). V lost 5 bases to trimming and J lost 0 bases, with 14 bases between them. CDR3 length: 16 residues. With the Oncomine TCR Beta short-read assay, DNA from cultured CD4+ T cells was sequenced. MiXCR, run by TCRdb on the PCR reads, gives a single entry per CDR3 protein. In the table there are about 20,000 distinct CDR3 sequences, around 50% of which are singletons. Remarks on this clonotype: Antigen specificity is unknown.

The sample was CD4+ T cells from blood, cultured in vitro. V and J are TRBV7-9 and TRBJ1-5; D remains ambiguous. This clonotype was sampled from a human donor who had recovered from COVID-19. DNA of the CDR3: TGTGCCAGCAGCCTGACGGTGGGTTATAGCAATCAGCCCCAGCATTTT. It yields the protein CASSLTVGYSNQPQHF.